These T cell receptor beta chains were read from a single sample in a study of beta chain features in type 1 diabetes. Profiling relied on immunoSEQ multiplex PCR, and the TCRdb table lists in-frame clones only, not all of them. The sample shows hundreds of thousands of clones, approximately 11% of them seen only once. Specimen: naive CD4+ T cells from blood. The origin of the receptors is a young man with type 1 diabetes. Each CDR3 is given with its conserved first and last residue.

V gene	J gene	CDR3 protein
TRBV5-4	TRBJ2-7	CASSLGLPNREQYF
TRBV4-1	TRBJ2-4	CASSRSPATGLKNIQYF
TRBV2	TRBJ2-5	CASKNSGGSRETQYF
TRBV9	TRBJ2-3	CASSATGDTDTQYF
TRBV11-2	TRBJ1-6	CASSKQGYNSPLHF
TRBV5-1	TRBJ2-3	CARRGSSADTQYF
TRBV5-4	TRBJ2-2	CASSPGGDLSGELFF
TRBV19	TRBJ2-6	CASSPVPSGANVLTF
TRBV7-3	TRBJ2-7	CASSRGTGGPYEQYF
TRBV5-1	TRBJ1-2	CASSLDRRGYGYTF
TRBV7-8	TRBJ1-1	CASSSRPGQFTEAFF
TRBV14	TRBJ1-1	CASSQELEAEAFF
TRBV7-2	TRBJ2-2	CASSPLGGTGELFF
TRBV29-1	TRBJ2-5	CSVEDQQGNTQYF
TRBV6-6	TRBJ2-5	CASSLRGAGEETQYF
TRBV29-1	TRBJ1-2	CSVEAGGRLDYGYTF
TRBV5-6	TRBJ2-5	CASSFYREGTQYF
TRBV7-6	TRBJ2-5	CASSPGQGKTQYF
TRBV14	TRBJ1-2	CASSQGLTNYGYTF
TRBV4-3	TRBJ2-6	CASSLTGAGGANVLTF
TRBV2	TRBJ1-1	CASRREVNTEAFF
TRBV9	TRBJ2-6	CASSVVGAGANVLTF
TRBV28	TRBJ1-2	CASSPQGYDGYTF
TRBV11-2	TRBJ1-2	CASSPVGGRSYTF
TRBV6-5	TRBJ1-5	CASRRTSGGNQPQHF
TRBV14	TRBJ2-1	CASSGQAYNEQFF
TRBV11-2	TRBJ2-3	CASSLGLAGGPSTDTQYF
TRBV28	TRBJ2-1	CASSLPGLAEYNEQFF
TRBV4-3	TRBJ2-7	CASSRGRGNSYEQYF
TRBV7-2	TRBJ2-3	CASSILPAGGPSDTQYF
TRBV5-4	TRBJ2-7	CASSLEGQGNYEQYF
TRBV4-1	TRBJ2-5	CASSLLPGQETQYF
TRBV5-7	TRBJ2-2	CASSSLGQGNANTGELFF
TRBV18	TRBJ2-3	CASSPPASWNTDTQYF
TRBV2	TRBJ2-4	CASSEVGEGAKNIQYF
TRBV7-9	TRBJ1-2	CASSLNQGPKDGYTF
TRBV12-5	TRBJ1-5	CASGLLPGNQPQHF
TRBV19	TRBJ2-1	CASTNPTRDRDNEQFF
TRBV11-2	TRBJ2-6	CASRPVTLAPGANVLTF